The 29 T cell receptor beta chains given below trace back to one sample, sequenced in a study of T cells in Graves' hyperthyroidism and ophthalmopathy. There were TCR beta CDR3 regions amplified from RNA transcripts. HTBI primers drove first-round RT-PCR of the TCR CDR3. TCRdb called the multiplex PCR reads again in MiXCR, with one record for every CDR3 protein. The sample records 560,000 or so distinct CDR3 sequences, more than 45% being singletons. Sequencing input: peripheral blood or thyroid tissue (not recorded which). The receptors were gathered from a woman aged 18 to 35 with Graves' hyperthyroidism.

The chain uses TRBV7-9 and TRBJ2-7; 10 nucleotides match TRBD2. Trimming took 5 bases from V and 2 from J; bases not matched to a gene: 9. Germline V gene lookup returns CDR1 SEHNR and CDR2 FQNEAQ (reference sequence). The CDR3 extends over 16 amino acids. In nucleotides, the CDR3 is TGTGCCAGCAGCGGCATAGCGGGAGGTGGCACCTACGAGCAGTACTTC. It translates to CASSGIAGGGTYEQYF.

The chain employs TRBV7-9 and TRBJ1-1; the D is unclear. Germline V gene sequence: CDR1 SEHNR, CDR2 FQNEAQ (reference sequence). The CDR3 totals 15 residues. V was shortened by 4 bases and J by 1 base, with 13 bases between the two germline ends. CDR3 region: CASSSRAGANTEAFF. Here the CDR3 DNA reads TGTGCCAGCAGCTCAAGGGCCGGTGCGAACACTGAAGCTTTCTTT.

The chain employs TRBV5-1 and TRBJ1-2; D remains ambiguous. CDR1 and CDR2 from the germline V gene are SGHRS and YFSETQ. V was shortened by 0 bases and J by 5 bases, with 11 bases between the two germline ends. The CDR3 consists of 14 residues. The DNA of the CDR3 is TGCGCCAGCAGCTTGGAAAGAGGAGCGTATGGCTACACCTTC. Encoded protein: CASSLERGAYGYTF.

Comment on this clonotype: At one boundary the junction diverges from the germline segment, which might be a read error. As DNA, the CDR3 is TGTGCCAGCAGTTACGGGACTAGCGGGAGAATATACGAGAAGTACTTC. Translated: CASSYGTSGRIYEKYF. The chain is built from TRBV6-2 or TRBV6-3 and TRBJ2-7; 14 bases match TRBD2. The length of the CDR3 is 16 residues. Germline V gene sequence: CDR1 MNHEY, CDR2 SVGEGT.

The V call is TRBV7-9, the J call TRBJ2-5, with a possible D match to TRBD1 (6 bases). CDR3 length: 16 amino acids. Trimming stripped 5 bases from V and 6 bases from J, with 22 bases between. In germline, CDR1 is SEHNR, CDR2 FQNEAQ (reference sequence). The CDR3 DNA reads TGTGCCAGCAGCCCAATCCAGGGGCCGCCGGGCAAGACCCAGTACTTC. Its protein product is CASSPIQGPPGKTQYF. The full variable domain, in which reference TRBV7-9 and TRBJ2-5 provide the parts outside the CDR3, is DTGVSQNPRHKITKRGQNVTFRCDPISEHNRLYWYRQTLGQGPEFLTYFQNEAQLEKSRLLSDRFSAERPKGSFSTLEIQRTEQGDSAMYLCASSPIQGPPGKTQYFGPGTRLLVL.

The chain couples TRBV20-1 to TRBJ2-7, with TRBD2 identical over 9 bases. J lost 3 bases, V lost 1 base, and 10 bases had no gene match. CDR3 size: 16 residues. Germline V CDR1 and CDR2: DFQATT, SNEGSKA (reference sequence). Here the CDR3 DNA reads TGCAGTGCTAGAGTTCCACTAGCGGGCCTACTCTACGAGCAGTACTTC. Encoded protein: CSARVPLAGLLYEQYF.

The chain couples TRBV9 to TRBJ1-2; D unresolved. The CDR3 runs to 12 residues. Germline V lookup: CDR1 SGDLS, CDR2 YYNGEE. V dropped 0 bases and J dropped 7 bases, with 7 bases sitting between them. CDR3 sequence reads: CASSVGGGGYTF. The CDR3 DNA sequence: TGTGCCAGCAGCGTAGGTGGCGGTGGCTACACCTTC.

The genes are TRBV15 and TRBJ1-2; D unclear. CDR3 length equals 13 residues. V shed 2 bases and J shed 3 bases, with 7 bases lying between them. CDR1 LNHNV and CDR2 YYDKDF come from the germline V gene (reference sequence). CDR3 nucleotides: TGTGCCACCAGCAGACAAACCGACTATGGCTACACCTTC. This gives the protein CATSRQTDYGYTF.

In nucleotides, the CDR3 is TGCAGCGTTGGTCGGGACAGCAATGAAAAACTGTTTTTT. Its protein is CSVGRDSNEKLFF. J is TRBJ1-4 and V is TRBV29-1; 7 bases line up with TRBD1. Germline CDR1 is SQVTM and CDR2 is ANQGSEA. CDR3 length: 13 amino acids. Trimming took 4 bases from V and 5 from J; bases not matched to a gene: 4.

As regards this clonotype: This could be a read error, since a much larger clone is one nucleotide away. V is TRBV19 and J is TRBJ2-7; a weak D match, TRBD2 (6 bases). Trimming removed 4 bases from V and 6 bases from J, with 16 bases in between. The CDR3 is 14 amino acids. Germline V gene data show CDR1 as LNHDA and CDR2 as SQIVND (reference sequence). The CDR3 spells CASSTPGASCEQYF. In DNA form, the CDR3 reads TGTGCCAGTAGTACCCCGGGAGCCAGCTGCGAGCAGTACTTC. The full variable domain, rest sourced from reference TRBV19 and TRBJ2-7, is DGGITQSPKYLFRKEGQNVTLSCEQNLNHDAMYWYRQDPGQGLRLIYYSQIVNDFQKGDIAEGYSVSREKKESFPLTVTSAQKNPTAFYLCASSTPGASCEQYFGPGTRLTVT.

The chain is built from TRBV2 and TRBJ1-4; D may be TRBD1 (6 bases). This CDR3 comprises 14 residues. With 6 bases removed from V and 3 bases from J, the gap between germline ends came to 11 bases. Per germline, CDR1 SNHLY and CDR2 FYNNEI. The CDR3 is CASSPDSANEKLFF. Written as DNA, the CDR3 is TGTGCCAGCAGCCCGGACAGCGCTAATGAAAAACTGTTTTTT.

This clonotype was observed a few times. The chain couples TRBV2 to TRBJ1-1; 7 bases are a match to TRBD1. The CDR3 has 14 amino acids. V dropped 9 bases and J dropped 1; count of bases not matched to a gene: 8. The germline gives CDR1 SNHLY, CDR2 FYNNEI. The chain's CDR3 is CASPGTVGNTEAFF. CDR3 nucleotides: TGTGCCAGTCCCGGGACAGTAGGGAACACTGAAGCTTTCTTT. The full variable domain, with the rest looked up from reference TRBV2 and TRBJ1-1, is EPEVTQTPSHQVTQMGQEVILRCVPISNHLYFYWYRQILGQKVEFLVSFYNNEISEKSEIFDDQFSVERPDGSNFTLKIRSTKLEDSAMYFCASPGTVGNTEAFFGQGTRLTVV.

This clonotype was seen more than once but under ten times. The chain joins TRBV5-1 to TRBJ1-2; the D is unclear. Deletions cut 3 bases from V and 2 bases from J, with 8 bases between. The CDR3 runs to 13 residues. Per the germline V gene, CDR1 is SGHRS and CDR2 is YFSETQ. CDR3 in DNA: TGCGCCAGCAGCTCCATAGACAACTATGGCTACACCTTC. Translation gives CASSSIDNYGYTF.

Many counts were recorded for this clonotype. This rearrangement joins TRBV24-1 to TRBJ2-2; D possibly corresponds to TRBD2 (6 bases). The CDR3 extends over 15 amino acids. With 7 bases removed from V and 3 bases from J, the gap between germline ends came to 14 bases. CDR1 KGHDR and CDR2 SFDVKD come from the germline V gene. The CDR3 nucleotides read TGTGCCACCAGCCTTGCGGGGTTCGACACCGGGGAGCTGTTTTTT. It yields the protein CATSLAGFDTGELFF.

Comments on this clonotype: One end of the junction does not line up with germline, which may come from a read error. V usage is TRBV29-1 and J usage is TRBJ2-2; D unresolved. The CDR3 loop spans 9 amino acids. Germline CDR1 is SQVTM and CDR2 is ANQGSEA. CDR3 DNA sequence: TGCAGCGTTGAAGGGGTGCTGTTTTTT. It specifies CSVEGVLFF.

This rearrangement joins TRBV10-3 to TRBJ2-7, with 8 bases matching TRBD1. Germline V gives CDR1 ENHRY, CDR2 SYGVKD. V lost 0 bases, J lost 4 bases, and 5 bases stayed unmatched. The CDR3 covers 15 residues. CDR3 DNA: TGTGCCATCAGTGAGTCAGCCCGGGACAGGTACGAGCAGTACTTC. It is translated as CAISESARDRYEQYF.

The V call is TRBV7-9, the J call TRBJ2-7; a weak D match, TRBD2 (5 bases). Trimming removed 9 bases from V and 6 bases from J, with 18 bases in between. Germline V gene data show CDR1 as SEHNR and CDR2 as FQNEAQ (reference sequence). CDR3 size: 13 residues. CDR3 nucleotide sequence: TGTGCCAGTAGTATCGCCGGACTGACCGAGCAGTACTTC. Translation: CASSIAGLTEQYF.

This clonotype has a handful of counts. V and J are TRBV29-1 and TRBJ1-1, with 8 bases aligning to TRBD1. The length of the CDR3 is 13 residues. The junction had 3 bases not matched to a gene; V was cut back by 4 bases and J by 2 bases. Per germline, CDR1 SQVTM and CDR2 ANQGSEA. The CDR3 sequence: CSVGGQGNTEAFF. In nucleotides, the CDR3 is TGCAGCGTTGGAGGACAGGGTAACACTGAAGCTTTCTTT.

The rearrangement joins TRBV25-1 to TRBJ2-5; D call uncertain. CDR3 size: 12 residues. Germline CDR1 and CDR2: MGHDK and SYGVNS. Trimming shortened V by 3 bases and J by 5 bases, and 7 bases separated the two germline ends. CDR3 amino acids: CASSDSLETQYF. The CDR3 DNA reads TGTGCCAGCAGTGATAGTTTGGAGACCCAGTACTTC.

About this clonotype itself: The junction shows a germline mismatch at one end, possibly a read error. The chain employs TRBV7-2 and TRBJ2-5; 11 nucleotides align to TRBD2. Germline V lookup: CDR1 SGHTA, CDR2 FQGNSA. The CDR3 sequence is 16 residues long. CDR3 amino acids: CASSQETLAGGETQYF. DNA of the CDR3: TGCGCCAGCAGCCAAGAAACCCTAGCGGGAGGAGAGACCCAGTACTTC.

About this clonotype: The junction departs from germline at one end; a sequencing error may be responsible. V and J are TRBV10-3 and TRBJ2-7, with TRBD1 matching over 7 bases. The germline gives CDR1 ENHRY, CDR2 SYGVKD. This CDR3 comprises 16 residues. CDR3 sequence reads: CASSVPDRPAQYEQYF. CDR3 coding DNA: TGTGCCAGCAGTGTCCCGGACAGGCCAGCCCAGTACGAGCAGTACTTC.

V is TRBV19 and J is TRBJ1-1, with D uncertain. Trimming cost V 1 base and J 0 bases, with 6 bases left between them. The germline CDR1 and CDR2 sequences are LNHDA and SQIVND (reference sequence). This CDR3 has 14 residues. The DNA for the CDR3 is TGTGCCAGTAGTATAGTTGCGGTGAACACTGAAGCTTTCTTT. This gives the protein CASSIVAVNTEAFF.

This clonotype has at least ten counts. The chain is built from TRBV2 and TRBJ1-5; no definite D call. The CDR3 is 12 amino acids. Trimming pared 3 bases from V and 6 bases from J, leaving 6 bases between. From germline, CDR1 is SNHLY and CDR2 FYNNEI. Here the CDR3 reads CASSDGFQPQHF. The CDR3 coding sequence is TGTGCCAGCAGTGATGGGTTTCAGCCCCAGCATTTT.

A remark on this clonotype: A read error is possible here, since a much larger clone lies one base away. J is TRBJ1-2 and V is TRBV7-8; D is undetermined. The CDR3 has 12 residues. The V end was cut by 8 bases, the J end by 8 bases, with 15 bases between. Germline V gene data show CDR1 as SGHVS and CDR2 as FQNEAQ. In nucleotides, the CDR3 is TGTGCCAGCGTCCCTGATGGGTTGGGCTACACCTTC. It translates to CASVPDGLGYTF.

This clonotype appeared many times. The chain employs TRBV6-6 and TRBJ1-1; D might be TRBD1 (5 bases). Germline lookup yields CDR1 MNHNY and CDR2 SVGAGI (reference sequence). Between the trimmed V and J ends, which lost 6 bases and 3 bases, there was a span of 11 bases. The CDR3 has 13 amino acids. CDR3 nucleotide sequence: TGTGCCAGCAGCCCGACAGTCGACACTGAAGCTTTCTTT. This sequence encodes CASSPTVDTEAFF.

This clonotype was seen at least ten times. J is TRBJ1-2 and V is TRBV7-2, with TRBD1 identical over 7 bases. Germline lookup yields CDR1 SGHTA and CDR2 FQGNSA. V shed 5 bases and J 8 bases; nucleotides not matched to a gene: 8. This CDR3 spans 13 amino acids. CDR3 coding DNA: TGTGCCAGCAGCCATACCGGACAGGAAGGCTACACCTTC. Translated: CASSHTGQEGYTF.

This clonotype was found many times. This rearrangement joins TRBV9 to TRBJ1-5, with D possibly TRBD1 on 5 matching bases. The V gene's germline CDR1 is SGDLS and CDR2 YYNGEE. The CDR3 is made up of 14 amino acids. V lost 5 bases, J lost 5 bases, and 14 bases lay in between. The CDR3 is CASRSVGQDQPQHF. As DNA, the CDR3 is TGTGCCAGCAGATCGGTGGGGCAGGATCAGCCCCAGCATTTT.

The genes are TRBV20-1 and TRBJ2-7; the match to TRBD2 covers 9 bases. The CDR3 has 15 residues. Unmatched junction bases numbered 10, after V lost 0 bases and J lost 7 bases. Per germline, CDR1 DFQATT and CDR2 SNEGSKA (reference sequence). In nucleotides, the CDR3 is TGCAGTGCTAGAGATGGGGGGGCTAGCGGGGAGGAGCAGTACTTC. It specifies CSARDGGASGEEQYF.

This clonotype was counted between two and nine times. The genes are TRBV12-3 or TRBV12-4 and TRBJ1-1; D remains ambiguous. The V gene lost 5 bases and the J gene lost 3 bases, with 13 bases spanning the gap. There are 14 residues in the CDR3. The CDR3 here is CASSPTLSDTEAFF. In DNA form, the CDR3 reads TGTGCCAGCAGTCCGACTCTGTCGGACACTGAAGCTTTCTTT.